This T cell receptor (beta chain) was found in a study of blood T cells in healthy people across ages. The study, taken as a whole, reports: Long-lived donors had more naive CD4+ cells and higher diversity than aged donors.

Together with a sample-barcoded 5' primer, a J-beta primer mix was included in a second PCR lasting about 7 to 11 cycles. Using its own MiXCR run on the 5' RACE reads, TCRdb lists one record per CDR3 protein. The sample records over 750,000 distinct CDR3 sequences, around a quarter being singletons. This clonotype was found a few times. What it recognizes is unknown. V was cut by 6 bases and J by 0 bases, with 11 bases left in between. The CDR3 extends over 14 amino acids. These same records also appear under a second study, on T cells of mothers and their children. From that study: A primer called M1S, used in the second PCR, added sample barcodes and 2-4 random nucleotides. Among related mother-child pairs, overlap was slightly higher than in unrelated pairs, though not significantly.

The source is a boy aged 5-17 years in good health. Sequencing was done on a sample of blood. J is TRBJ2-5 and V is TRBV12-3 or TRBV12-4, with D possibly called TRBD1 or TRBD2 (5 bases each). This CDR3 is CASSPWGNQETQYF. CDR3 sequence (DNA): TGTGCCAGCAGCCCTTGGGGGAACCAAGAGACCCAGTACTTC.